This is a list of T cell receptor beta chains from one sample in a study of blood T cell repertoires in COVID-19. Sequencing used immunoSEQ multiplex PCR; TCRdb keeps in-frame clones, though not all of them. The data show roughly 99,000 clones, more than 70% seen once. Sequenced material: peripheral blood. The receptor set was obtained from a human donor in a cohort sampled during active COVID-19. Both conserved end residues are part of each CDR3.

v_call cdr3_aa
TRBV30 CAWRQGNVNTIYF
TRBV7-3 CASSLNGWRAGANVLTF
TRBV3-1/TRBV3-2 CASSRTDYGYTF
TRBV5-1 CASSQSAGEEKFF
TRBV19 CASSIGGSGNEQFF
TRBV29-1 CSVSTQAGELFF
TRBV5-1 CASSLGPHSGLAGGHIADTQYF
TRBV5-4 CASSSGQNTEAFF
TRBV6-5 CASSPRGTNTEAFF
TRBV30 CAWSVRGPGGHHEQYF
TRBV28 CASSGPGTGKFGVLF
TRBV7-2 CASSLEQGNTIYF
TRBV7-2 CASRRKGVEGTDTQYF
TRBV24-1 CATSDGHQQETQYF
TRBV27 CASSSRQGFLNTEAFF
TRBV7-2 CASSFLAGGTDTQYF
TRBV15 CATSRDLGVGQPQHF
TRBV10-3 CAISEFIPGEAFF
TRBV11-2 CASSLEQGVYNEKLFF
TRBV18 CASSSTSSRNTGELFF
TRBV4-3 CASSQGVSPLNTEAFF
TRBV7-2 CASSLVQNQPQHF
TRBV7-8 CASSPTSGQANYGYTF
TRBV19 CASSESGRNTGELFF
TRBV5-1 CASSLIRDTQYF
TRBV7-2 CASSLGGQETQYF
TRBV9 CASSLTSGPNTGELFF
TRBV29-1 CSGTSGRGNNEQFF
TRBV12-5 CASGLVYSGSNVNEQFF
TRBV30 CAWSDPGRGGYTF
TRBV27 CASTKTLGLNYEQYF
TRBV11-1 CASSLVLVNNEQFF
TRBV2 CASSYQGSNQPQHF
TRBV2 CASSATGSVQPQHF
TRBV27 CASSLSAGVGYTF
TRBV28 CASSLRDEAFF
TRBV7-3 CASSFGAGLSYNEQFF
TRBV7-3 CASSSAPTDTQYF
TRBV7-2 CASSLKWGPNYGYTF
TRBV12-3/TRBV12-4 CASSLTENTEAFF
TRBV5-1 CASSAPGQGLYGYTF
TRBV27 CASSSGSGDTGELFF
TRBV5-1 CASSWAGTSRNEQFF
TRBV10-2 CASSDLGGGQPQHF
TRBV6-5 CASSASGSYNEQFF
TRBV28 CASSLFSGGELFF
TRBV11-2 CASSLQGGEQYF
TRBV10-3 CAISAGSGGNIQYF
TRBV18 CASSPTGGTEAFF
TRBV10-3 CAISVGLAGVFNEQFF
TRBV7-9 CASSWGDRGSFGYTF
TRBV12-5 CASGLAGTSGNNEQFF
TRBV24-1 CATSDLIEQFF
TRBV4-2 CASSQIGGGTDEQFF
TRBV4-3 CASSQDVSGDTEAFF